These T cell receptor beta chains were read from a single sample in a study of PD-L1 blockade in urothelial cancer. Only in-frame clones appear in the TCRdb table, and some are missing; sequencing was by immunoSEQ multiplex PCR. The top ten hold roughly 6.4% of the sample, which has about 35,000 clones, around four fifths seen once. This sample comprised PBMCs, obtained around atezolizumab (anti-PD-L1) treatment. These receptors all come from a man aged 55 to 70 with urothelial cancer. CDR3s include the opening cysteine and the closing phenylalanine or tryptophan. The D gene is left open where the match is weak. Not all rows give a size; the values are once, few, many and, for expanded clones, a class.

size: -
J: TRBJ2-7
D: -
V: TRBV11-2
DNA: TGTGCCAGCACCCTATACAGGGACGTCAACGAGCAGTACTTC
CDR3: CASTLYRDVNEQYF

size: once
J: TRBJ2-7
D: -
V: TRBV7-8
DNA: TGTGCCAGCAGCTTTATGGCAGGGGCGGGCGAGCAGTACTTC
CDR3: CASSFMAGAGEQYF

size: -
J: TRBJ2-3
D: TRBD1
V: TRBV7-2
DNA: TGTGCCAGCAGCGTAGACCAGGGGGCGAGGGATACGCAGTATTTT
CDR3: CASSVDQGARDTQYF

size: -
J: TRBJ2-7
D: TRBD1
V: TRBV5-1
DNA: TGCGCCAGCAGCTCCTGGACAGGGCGCCCATCCTACGAGCAGTACTTC
CDR3: CASSSWTGRPSYEQYF

size: -
J: TRBJ2-5
D: TRBD2
V: TRBV6-6
DNA: TGTGCCAGCAGTCTAACACGGGGGGAGGGGACCCAGTACTTC
CDR3: CASSLTRGEGTQYF

size: -
J: TRBJ1-4
D: TRBD1
V: TRBV4-2
DNA: TGTGCCAGCAGCCAAGATCTGAGGGGGCCACTTGAAAAACTGTTTTTT
CDR3: CASSQDLRGPLEKLFF

size: -
J: TRBJ2-5
D: TRBD1
V: TRBV5-4
DNA: TGTGCCAGCAGCCCCGACAGGGAGGAGACCCAGTACTTC
CDR3: CASSPDREETQYF

size: few
J: TRBJ1-5
D: TRBD1
V: TRBV6-6
DNA: TGTGCCAGCACCCGGGGACAGGTTAGCAATCAGCCCCAGCATTTT
CDR3: CASTRGQVSNQPQHF

size: -
J: TRBJ2-1
D: TRBD1
V: TRBV11-2
DNA: TGTGCCAGCAGCTTGGACAGGGGATACAATGAGCAGTTCTTC
CDR3: CASSLDRGYNEQFF

size: -
J: TRBJ1-2
D: -
V: TRBV19
DNA: TGTGCCAGTAGTATCGGGGACACCAACTATGGCTACACCTTC
CDR3: CASSIGDTNYGYTF

size: -
J: TRBJ1-5
D: -
V: TRBV5-1
DNA: TGCGCCAGCCAGGCAGGTGACAATCAGCCCCAGCATTTT
CDR3: CASQAGDNQPQHF

size: -
J: TRBJ1-6
D: -
V: TRBV18
DNA: TGTGCCAGCTCGTCAAACAGGGACGTGGATTCACCCCTCCACTTT
CDR3: CASSSNRDVDSPLHF

size: -
J: TRBJ1-2
D: TRBD1
V: TRBV19
DNA: TGTGCCAGTAGTATATCTCCGGGACAGCCCCGTGGACGCTACACCTTC
CDR3: CASSISPGQPRGRYTF

size: once
J: TRBJ2-3
D: -
V: TRBV6-6
DNA: TGTGCCAGCAGTTATTTGGCCACACCGGGAACAGATACGCAGTATTTT
CDR3: CASSYLATPGTDTQYF

size: -
J: TRBJ2-6
D: -
V: TRBV7-8
DNA: TGTGCCAGCAGCCCCGTAGGAGGCTACTCCTCTGGGGCCAACGTCCTGACTTTC
CDR3: CASSPVGGYSSGANVLTF

size: -
J: TRBJ2-4
D: TRBD1
V: TRBV19
DNA: TGTGCCAGTATCCGGGACAGGGAGGGGAGTAAGGGCAAAAACATTCAGTACTTC
CDR3: CASIRDREGSKGKNIQYF

size: -
J: TRBJ1-5
D: -
V: TRBV9
DNA: TGTGCCAGCAGCGGTGGAGGAAGCAATCAGCCCCAGCATTTT
CDR3: CASSGGGSNQPQHF

size: -
J: TRBJ1-1
D: TRBD1
V: TRBV28
DNA: TGTGCCAGCAGTCCGCCCGCTGGACAGGGGACTGAAGCTTTCTTT
CDR3: CASSPPAGQGTEAFF

size: few
J: TRBJ1-1
D: TRBD1
V: TRBV5-6
DNA: TGTGCCAGCAGCTGGGGACAGCTGAACACTGAAGCTTTCTTT
CDR3: CASSWGQLNTEAFF

size: -
J: TRBJ2-3
D: -
V: TRBV7-2
DNA: TGTGCCAGCAGCTTAGCGGGTCAGGCCAACCCCCCAGATACGCAGTATTTT
CDR3: CASSLAGQANPPDTQYF

size: -
J: TRBJ2-1
D: -
V: TRBV28
DNA: TGTGCCAGCAGCCGAACTAGTACTGGTTTCGATGAGCAGTTCTTC
CDR3: CASSRTSTGFDEQFF

size: -
J: TRBJ1-1
D: -
V: TRBV6-6
DNA: TGTGCCAGCAGCCCGGACAACCCCACTGAAGCTTTCTTT
CDR3: CASSPDNPTEAFF

size: -
J: TRBJ1-1
D: -
V: TRBV7-8
DNA: TGTGCCAGCAGTTACGACCCACAGGTGAACACTGAAGCTTTCTTT
CDR3: CASSYDPQVNTEAFF

size: -
J: TRBJ1-1
D: -
V: TRBV29-1
DNA: TGCAGCGTTGAGGCAGGGCTGAACACTGAAGCTTTCTTT
CDR3: CSVEAGLNTEAFF

size: few
J: TRBJ1-4
D: -
V: TRBV5-4
DNA: TGTGCCAGCAGCCGAGGGGCAGGGGAGGAAAAACTGTTTTTT
CDR3: CASSRGAGEEKLFF

size: -
J: TRBJ2-2
D: TRBD1
V: TRBV13
DNA: TGTGCCAGCAGCCAAACCAGGGGGCTGACCGGGGAGCTGTTTTTT
CDR3: CASSQTRGLTGELFF

size: once
J: TRBJ2-3
D: -
V: TRBV11-3
DNA: TGTGCCAGCAGCTTCGCGGGGGCGGGTGATACGCAGTATTTT
CDR3: CASSFAGAGDTQYF

size: -
J: TRBJ1-2
D: TRBD1
V: TRBV27
DNA: TGTGCCAGCACGGGGACAGGGGGTAACTATGGCTACACCTTC
CDR3: CASTGTGGNYGYTF

size: -
J: TRBJ2-7
D: -
V: TRBV14
DNA: TGTGCCAGCAGCCAAGATTACGCAGGGGGGCTACACGAGCAGTACTTC
CDR3: CASSQDYAGGLHEQYF

size: -
J: TRBJ1-1
D: -
V: TRBV29-1
DNA: TGCAGCGTTGCCAGGGTGAAGTTCAGTGAAGCTTTCTTT
CDR3: CSVARVKFSEAFF

size: -
J: TRBJ2-1
D: -
V: TRBV7-2
DNA: TGTGCCAGCAGCCTCTCTATAGCGGAGAACTACAATGAGCAGTTCTTC
CDR3: CASSLSIAENYNEQFF

size: -
J: TRBJ1-1
D: -
V: TRBV6-4
DNA: TGTGCCAGCAGTGCTGGGAGGGGTGGTGAAGCTTTCTTT
CDR3: CASSAGRGGEAFF

size: -
J: TRBJ1-1
D: -
V: TRBV29-1
DNA: TGCAGCGTTGAGAAAGGGGAAACTGAAGCTTTCTTT
CDR3: CSVEKGETEAFF

size: -
J: TRBJ2-1
D: TRBD2
V: TRBV27
DNA: TGTGCCAGCACCCGGACTAGCGGGGGGTTTACACTCTCCTACAATGAGCAGTTCTTC
CDR3: CASTRTSGGFTLSYNEQFF

size: -
J: TRBJ2-5
D: TRBD2
V: TRBV29-1
DNA: TGCAGCGTTGAGCGGGGGGGCTTTGGAGAGACCCAGTACTTC
CDR3: CSVERGGFGETQYF

size: -
J: TRBJ2-3
D: TRBD1
V: TRBV15
DNA: TGTGCCACCAGCAGAGAATGGGACAGGGGGACAGATACGCAGTATTTT
CDR3: CATSREWDRGTDTQYF

size: -
J: TRBJ1-2
D: TRBD1
V: TRBV6-4
DNA: TGTGCCAGCAGTGACTCGATTTTCGGGACAGGGAGGCACGGCTACACCTTC
CDR3: CASSDSIFGTGRHGYTF

size: -
J: TRBJ2-2
D: TRBD2
V: TRBV4-1
DNA: TGCGCCAGCAGCCAACCAATCAGCGGGGGCGGCACCGGGGAGCTGTTTTTT
CDR3: CASSQPISGGGTGELFF

size: -
J: TRBJ2-7
D: -
V: TRBV6-1
DNA: TGTGCCAGCCGAGGGGGTGGGGGCGGACCCTACGAGCAGTACTTC
CDR3: CASRGGGGGPYEQYF

size: -
J: TRBJ2-7
D: TRBD1
V: TRBV11-1
DNA: TGTGCCAGCAGCTTGCACCTCGACAGGGGGGGCCGCGAGCAGTACTTC
CDR3: CASSLHLDRGGREQYF

size: -
J: TRBJ2-5
D: TRBD2
V: TRBV28
DNA: TGTGCCAGCAGTCCAGGAGGGACTACGAAAGAGACCCAGTACTTC
CDR3: CASSPGGTTKETQYF

size: few
J: TRBJ2-7
D: -
V: TRBV5-1
DNA: TGCGCCAGCAGCCCTAGATGGGGGCCGTACGAGCAGTACTTC
CDR3: CASSPRWGPYEQYF

size: once
J: TRBJ2-7
D: -
V: TRBV18
DNA: TGTGCCAGCTCCCCAACCCAGGAAGGCGAGCAGTACTTC
CDR3: CASSPTQEGEQYF

size: -
J: TRBJ1-1
D: -
V: TRBV4-1
DNA: TGCGCCAGCAGCCAAGAGCGGGCCAGCCGTGAAGCTTTCTTT
CDR3: CASSQERASREAFF

size: once
J: TRBJ1-2
D: -
V: TRBV14
DNA: TGTGCCAGCAGCCAAGCTACGGAGGGTTCGGATGGCTACACCTTC
CDR3: CASSQATEGSDGYTF

size: once
J: TRBJ1-4
D: -
V: TRBV5-1
DNA: TGCGCCAGCAGCTTGATCCCCACAGCAACTAATGAAAAACTGTTTTTT
CDR3: CASSLIPTATNEKLFF

size: -
J: TRBJ2-1
D: -
V: TRBV20-1
DNA: TGCAGTGCCAGACCACTAAGTGCGCAGTTCTTC
CDR3: CSARPLSAQFF

size: -
J: TRBJ2-3
D: TRBD2
V: TRBV6-1
DNA: TGTGCCAGCAGTGAAGCTGGTAGAGCGGGGGGACGCACAGATACGCAGTATTTT
CDR3: CASSEAGRAGGRTDTQYF

size: -
J: TRBJ1-3
D: -
V: TRBV14
DNA: TGTGCCAGCAGCCCATCCGGAAACACCATATATTTT
CDR3: CASSPSGNTIYF

size: -
J: TRBJ2-7
D: -
V: TRBV18
DNA: TGTGCCAGCTCACCATCTGGGGCGGTCCTCTACGAGCAGTACTTC
CDR3: CASSPSGAVLYEQYF

size: once
J: TRBJ1-6
D: -
V: TRBV6-1
DNA: TGTGCCAGCGACCGGAGAGATAATTCACCCCTCCACTTT
CDR3: CASDRRDNSPLHF

size: -
J: TRBJ1-6
D: -
V: TRBV9
DNA: TGTGCCAGCAGCCAAGGAGGGGGGGGTTCACCCCTCCACTTT
CDR3: CASSQGGGGSPLHF

size: -
J: TRBJ1-3
D: TRBD1
V: TRBV5-1
DNA: TGCGCCAGCAGCTTGGGCATGACAGGGGGTCTGAACACCATATATTTT
CDR3: CASSLGMTGGLNTIYF

size: -
J: TRBJ1-3
D: -
V: TRBV10-2
DNA: TGCGCCAGCAGTGAAGGCACAGATGGAAACACCATATATTTT
CDR3: CASSEGTDGNTIYF

size: -
J: TRBJ2-7
D: TRBD1
V: TRBV28
DNA: TGTGCCAGCAGTTCCAGGACAGGGGGAAGGTACGAGCAGTACTTC
CDR3: CASSSRTGGRYEQYF

size: -
J: TRBJ2-2
D: TRBD2
V: TRBV2
DNA: TGTGCCAGCAGTGAACATAGCGGGGTACCATCGAACACCGGGGAGCTGTTTTTT
CDR3: CASSEHSGVPSNTGELFF

size: once
J: TRBJ1-5
D: -
V: TRBV28
DNA: TGTGCCAGCAGGACGTATTCTGGGTATGCGGGTGAGCCCCAGCATTTT
CDR3: CASRTYSGYAGEPQHF

size: -
J: TRBJ1-2
D: -
V: TRBV5-1
DNA: TGCGCCAGCAGCTTGGCCGGACCGGAGGACTATGGCTACACCTTC
CDR3: CASSLAGPEDYGYTF